A single sample gave rise to the 19 T cell receptor beta chains below, sequenced in a study of T cells after yellow fever vaccination (dated by TCRdb to the late 2010s). The library was built by means of 5' RACE. Sequencing took place on an Illumina NovaSeq 6000. TCRdb redid the processing of the public reads, applying fastp at Q25 and MiXCR, and retained in-frame beta chains. A single entry per CDR3 protein holds the most common genes and DNA from its merged rows. This sample has approximately 120,000 distinct CDR3 sequences in its table, and approximately 16% of those were observed once. Roughly 44% of the sample lies in the top ten. This sample's treatment or condition label indicates: live attenuated yellow fever vaccine strain. Sequencing was performed on CD8+ T cells sorted from PBMCs, taken 5 days after the yellow fever booster vaccination. The receptors were gathered from a man aged 18-30 years who received the YFV17D yellow fever vaccine.

This sequence joins TRBV2 and TRBJ2-3; the match to TRBD2 covers 10 bases. With 11 bases clipped from V and 0 bases from J, the junction kept 14 bases outside the gene matches. The CDR3 consists of 17 residues. Germline V CDR1 and CDR2: SNHLY, FYNNEI. The CDR3 region is CAEGSSGGAFSTDTQYF. The CDR3 nucleotides read TGTGCCGAGGGGTCCAGCGGGGGGGCCTTTAGCACAGATACGCAGTATTTT.

The chain joins TRBV19 to TRBJ2-7; D gene ambiguous. The CDR3 consists of 15 residues. V gave up 4 bases and J gave up 4 bases, with 17 bases separating them. Germline CDR1 reads LNHDA; CDR2 reads SQIVND (reference sequence). This CDR3 reads CASSTAADLMYEQYF. Written as DNA, the CDR3 is TGTGCCAGTAGTACGGCAGCCGATTTGATGTACGAGCAGTACTTC.

This clonotype was counted between two and nine times. The rearrangement joins TRBV4-1 to TRBJ2-1; TRBD2 matches at 11 bases. Germline V CDR1 and CDR2: MGHRA, YSYEKL. V gave up 1 base and J gave up 1 base; unmatched junction bases: 3. There are 17 residues in the CDR3. The CDR3 protein is CASSQGPSGGSYNEQFF. As DNA, the CDR3 is TGCGCCAGCAGCCAAGGTCCTAGCGGGGGGTCCTACAATGAGCAGTTCTTC.

The chain carries TRBV28 and TRBJ2-5, with D perhaps given as TRBD1 or TRBD2 (5 bases each). The V end was cut by 3 bases, the J end by 2 bases, with 16 bases between. This CDR3 contains 16 residues. From germline, CDR1 is MDHEN and CDR2 SYDVKM. The CDR3 reads CASSLGSGTRQETQYF. CDR3 coding DNA: TGTGCCAGCAGTTTGGGCAGTGGGACGCGGCAAGAGACCCAGTACTTC.

The sample holds a few counts of this clonotype. The CDR3 loop reads CASSLVGTASGGTEAFF. The CDR3 nucleotides are TGTGCCAGCAGCTTGGTCGGGACAGCCTCAGGGGGCACTGAAGCTTTCTTT. The chain combines TRBV7-6 with TRBJ1-1; 7 nucleotides match TRBD1. The ends lost 3 bases at V and 4 bases at J; junction bases unmatched: 14. Germline assignment: CDR1 SGHVS and CDR2 FNYEAQ. The length of the CDR3 is 17 residues.

This clonotype appeared a few times. The J gene is TRBJ1-1, the V gene TRBV21-1; the table's D call, TRBD1, has no DNA check behind it. TRBV21-1 is labeled a pseudogene. This CDR3 is 13 amino acids long. The CDR3 sequence: CASSRGGGTEAFF. DNA of the CDR3: TGTGCCAGCAGCAGGGGGGGGGGCACTGAAGCTTTCTTT.

There are a few counts of this clonotype. V is TRBV12-3 or TRBV12-4 and J is TRBJ2-7, with no clear D. The CDR3 sequence is 12 residues long. V gave up 5 bases and J gave up 6 bases, with 11 bases separating them. CDR3 DNA sequence: TGTGCCAGCAGTCCCGGGCCAACCGAGCAGTACTTC. The encoded protein is CASSPGPTEQYF.

A few counts support this clonotype. J is TRBJ1-1 and V is TRBV5-1, with 7 nucleotides matching TRBD1. Per the germline V gene, CDR1 is SGHRS and CDR2 is YFSETQ. J was trimmed by 6 bases and V by 2 bases; bases with no gene match: 7. The CDR3 length is 14 residues. CDR3 protein: CASSFTGVSAEAFF. CDR3 bases: TGCGCCAGCAGCTTTACAGGGGTGAGCGCTGAAGCTTTCTTT.

The chain employs TRBV15 and TRBJ1-6, with 9 bases that match TRBD1. Trimming removed 8 bases from V and 7 bases from J; junction bases left unmatched: 12. This CDR3 comprises 16 residues. Looked up from germline, CDR1 is LNHNV and CDR2 is YYDKDF (reference sequence). The CDR3 is CATGDPGTGWNSPLHF. The CDR3 DNA follows: TGTGCCACCGGAGATCCTGGGACAGGGTGGAATTCACCCCTCCACTTT. The full variable domain, in which reference TRBV15 and TRBJ1-6 provide the parts outside the CDR3, is DAMVIQNPRYQVTQFGKPVTLSCSQTLNHNVMYWYQQKSSQAPKLLFHYYDKDFNNEADTPDNFQSRRPNTSFCFLDIRSPGLGDTAMYLCATGDPGTGWNSPLHFGNGTRLTVT.

This clonotype has at least ten counts. V gene TRBV6-1 combines with J gene TRBJ2-2; 9 bases align to TRBD1. This CDR3 spans 15 amino acids. Germline V CDR1 and CDR2: MNHNS, SASEGT. With 1 base clipped from V and 3 bases from J, the junction kept 0 bases outside the gene matches. The DNA for the CDR3 is TGTGCCAGCAGTGAAGGGACAGGGGACACCGGGGAGCTGTTTTTT. It translates to CASSEGTGDTGELFF.

This clonotype was counted only a few times. CDR3 sequence reads: CASSPGQGVGETQYF. As DNA, the CDR3 is TGTGCCAGCAGCCCGGGACAGGGGGTCGGGGAGACCCAGTACTTC. V gene TRBV7-3 combines with J gene TRBJ2-5, with 11 positions matching TRBD1. The germline gives CDR1 SGHTA, CDR2 FQGTGA. This CDR3 has 15 amino acids. Trimming took 5 bases from V and 5 from J; bases not matched to a gene: 7. Using reference TRBV7-3 and TRBJ2-5 for the parts outside the CDR3, the full variable domain is GAGVSQTPSNKVTEKGKYVELRCDPISGHTALYWYRQSLGQGPEFLIYFQGTGAADDSGLPNDRFFAVRPEGSVSTLKIQRTERGDSAVYLCASSPGQGVGETQYFGPGTRLLVL.

The chain recombines TRBV12-3 or TRBV12-4 with TRBJ2-1, with D tentatively TRBD1 (6 bases). The CDR3 is made up of 14 amino acids. Trimming took off 7 bases at V and 8 bases at J, with 18 bases between the two ends. The CDR3 spells CASTSWARGHEQFF. The CDR3 coding sequence is TGTGCCAGCACCTCGTGGGCCAGGGGCCATGAGCAGTTCTTC.

This clonotype appeared a few times. This chain uses TRBV7-3 with TRBJ2-7; unclear D gene. Germline lookup yields CDR1 SGHTA and CDR2 FQGTGA. The CDR3 contains 15 residues. Trimming stripped 1 base from V and 1 base from J, with 11 bases between. CDR3 in DNA: TGTGCCAGCAGCTTAATGTTCCCGGTTTCCTACGAGCAGTACTTC. It specifies CASSLMFPVSYEQYF.

This clonotype turned up a few times. A much larger clone lies one base from this, so it may be a read error. The rearrangement uses TRBV5-4 and TRBJ1-1; a weak D match, TRBD1 (6 bases). The CDR3 runs to 12 residues. The germline V and J ends were trimmed by 6 bases and 4 bases, with 10 bases remaining between them. CDR1 is SGHNT and CDR2 is YYREEE in the germline V gene (reference sequence). The CDR3 loop reads CASTKGGTEAFF. The DNA for the CDR3 is TGTGCCAGCACCAAAGGGGGCACTGAAGCTTTCTTT.

In this sample, this clonotype turned up a few times. The chain recombines TRBV7-9 with TRBJ2-5, with 9 bases aligning to TRBD2. The CDR3 consists of 17 residues. In germline, CDR1 is SEHNR, CDR2 FQNEAQ (reference sequence). The junction had 11 bases not matched to a gene; V was cut back by 2 bases and J by 4 bases. The DNA of the CDR3 is TGTGCCAGCAGCTTAATCAGCGGGGGGCCCTGGGGAGAGACCCAGTACTTC. It codes for CASSLISGGPWGETQYF.

V and J are TRBV7-3 and TRBJ2-1; weak D call: TRBD1 (6 bases). CDR3 length: 17 amino acids. Germline assignment: CDR1 SGHTA and CDR2 FQGTGA. With 5 bases removed from V and 5 bases from J, the gap between germline ends came to 22 bases. CDR3 sequence reads: CASSLNGGYTPDNEQFF. In nucleotides, the CDR3 is TGTGCCAGCAGCCTCAATGGGGGCTACACCCCGGACAATGAGCAGTTCTTC.

This clonotype was picked up a small number of times. The chain is built from TRBV4-1 and TRBJ2-2; TRBD1 might be the D (6 bases). There are 14 residues in the CDR3. The V gene's germline CDR1 is MGHRA and CDR2 YSYEKL. Trimming left V 2 bases short and J 3 bases short, with 7 bases between. In DNA form, the CDR3 reads TGCGCCAGCAGCCAACGACAGGACACCGGGGAGCTGTTTTTT. Translating gives CASSQRQDTGELFF.

This clonotype has only a few counts. The chain carries TRBV27 and TRBJ1-1; D is perhaps TRBD1 (5 bases). CDR3 length equals 17 residues. The V end was cut by 3 bases, the J end by 4 bases, with 21 bases between. Germline V CDR1 and CDR2: MNHEY, SMNVEV (reference sequence). The CDR3 reads CASSLALRVGVGTEAFF. In nucleotides, the CDR3 is TGTGCCAGCAGTTTGGCCCTCAGGGTCGGAGTGGGCACTGAAGCTTTCTTT.

This clonotype has only a few counts. The gene calls are TRBV7-9 and TRBJ2-5; D not resolved. The CDR3 totals 12 residues. Germline CDR1 and CDR2: SEHNR and FQNEAQ (reference sequence). V dropped 5 bases and J dropped 5 bases, with 9 bases sitting between them. CDR3 in amino acids: CASSRAAETQYF. CDR3 DNA: TGTGCCAGCAGCCGGGCAGCGGAGACCCAGTACTTC. The full variable domain, rest sourced from reference TRBV7-9 and TRBJ2-5, is DTGVSQNPRHKITKRGQNVTFRCDPISEHNRLYWYRQTLGQGPEFLTYFQNEAQLEKSRLLSDRFSAERPKGSFSTLEIQRTEQGDSAMYLCASSRAAETQYFGPGTRLLVL.